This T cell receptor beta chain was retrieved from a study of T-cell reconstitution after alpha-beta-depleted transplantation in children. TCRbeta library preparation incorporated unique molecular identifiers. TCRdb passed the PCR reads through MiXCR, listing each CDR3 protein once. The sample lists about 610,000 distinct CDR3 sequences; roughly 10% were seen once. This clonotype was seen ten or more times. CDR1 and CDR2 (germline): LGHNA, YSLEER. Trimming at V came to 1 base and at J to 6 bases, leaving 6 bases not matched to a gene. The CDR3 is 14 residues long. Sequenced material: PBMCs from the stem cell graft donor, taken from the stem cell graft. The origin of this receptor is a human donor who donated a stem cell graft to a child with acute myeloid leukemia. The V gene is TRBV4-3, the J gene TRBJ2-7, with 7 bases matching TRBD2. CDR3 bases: TGCGCCAGCAGCCAAGGACTAGCCCCCTCCGAGCAGTACTTC. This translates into CASSQGLAPSEQYF.